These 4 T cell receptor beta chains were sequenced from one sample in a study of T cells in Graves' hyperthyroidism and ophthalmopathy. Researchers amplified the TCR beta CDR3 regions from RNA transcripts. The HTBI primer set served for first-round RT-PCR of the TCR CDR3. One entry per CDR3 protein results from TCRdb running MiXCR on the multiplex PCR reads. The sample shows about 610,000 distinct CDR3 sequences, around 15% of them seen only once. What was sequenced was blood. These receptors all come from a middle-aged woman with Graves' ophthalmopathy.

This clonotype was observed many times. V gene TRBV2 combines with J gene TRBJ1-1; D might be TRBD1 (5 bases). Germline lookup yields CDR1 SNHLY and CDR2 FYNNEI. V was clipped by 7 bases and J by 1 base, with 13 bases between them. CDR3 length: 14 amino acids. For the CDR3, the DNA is TGTGCCAGCAATGCCCGGGGGGGGAACACTGAAGCTTTCTTT. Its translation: CASNARGGNTEAFF. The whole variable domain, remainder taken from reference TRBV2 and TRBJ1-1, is EPEVTQTPSHQVTQMGQEVILRCVPISNHLYFYWYRQILGQKVEFLVSFYNNEISEKSEIFDDQFSVERPDGSNFTLKIRSTKLEDSAMYFCASNARGGNTEAFFGQGTRLTVV.

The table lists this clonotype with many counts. The CDR3 sequence is CASRMTGGRETQYF. The CDR3 region has the DNA TGTGCCAGCAGAATGACAGGGGGCCGTGAGACCCAGTACTTC. The chain employs TRBV6-2 or TRBV6-3 and TRBJ2-5; 10 nucleotides match TRBD1. V trimming: 6 bases; J trimming: 5 bases; junction bases outside the gene matches: 6. The germline gives CDR1 MNHEY, CDR2 SVGEGT. The CDR3 runs to 14 residues.

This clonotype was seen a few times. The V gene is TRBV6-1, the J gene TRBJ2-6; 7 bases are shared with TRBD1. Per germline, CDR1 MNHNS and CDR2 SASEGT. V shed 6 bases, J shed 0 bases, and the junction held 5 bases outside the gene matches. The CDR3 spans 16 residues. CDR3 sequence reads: CASRRQGLSGANVLTF. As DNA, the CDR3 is TGTGCCAGCAGACGACAGGGCCTCTCTGGGGCCAACGTCCTGACTTTC.

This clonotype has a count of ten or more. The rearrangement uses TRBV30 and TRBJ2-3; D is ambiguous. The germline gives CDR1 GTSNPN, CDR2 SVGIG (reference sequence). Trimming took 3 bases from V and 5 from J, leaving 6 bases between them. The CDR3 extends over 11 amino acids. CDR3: CAWRGLDTQYF. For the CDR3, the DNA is TGTGCCTGGAGAGGGTTAGATACGCAGTATTTT. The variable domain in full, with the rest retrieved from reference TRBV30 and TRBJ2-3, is SQTIHQWPATLVQPVGSPLSLECTVEGTSNPNLYWYRQAAGRGLQLLFYSVGIGQISSEVPQNLSASRPQDRQFILSSKKLLLSDSGFYLCAWRGLDTQYFGPGTRLTVL.